The entry below gives a single TCR beta chain sequence along with its context. What it binds is not known. This entry is derived from a study of cytomegalovirus exposure and HLA in healthy donors. Study-level results: Published work reported that the classifier diagnosed cytomegalovirus status with high specificity and sensitivity. Looking again later, the authors saw that most CMV-associated TCR beta chains seemed HLA-restricted.

The PCR made use of 60 Vbeta and 13 Jbeta primers. TCRdb's table, derived via immunoSEQ multiplex PCR, lists solely in-frame clones and lacks some. The profile covers 130,000 or so clones, with roughly 82% appearing a single time and about 2.7% taken by the ten largest. The germline CDR1 and CDR2 sequences are MNHNY and SVGAGI (reference sequence). CDR3 length: 13 residues. V gave up 8 bases and J gave up 4 bases, with 14 bases separating them. The sequenced sample was PBMCs. The clonotype comes from a woman under 30 in good health and CMV-seropositive. This chain joins TRBV6-6 and TRBJ1-2; no clear D. The CDR3 sequence is CASSGNPSYGYTF. DNA for the CDR3: TGTGCCAGCTCGGGAAATCCCTCCTATGGCTACACCTTC.